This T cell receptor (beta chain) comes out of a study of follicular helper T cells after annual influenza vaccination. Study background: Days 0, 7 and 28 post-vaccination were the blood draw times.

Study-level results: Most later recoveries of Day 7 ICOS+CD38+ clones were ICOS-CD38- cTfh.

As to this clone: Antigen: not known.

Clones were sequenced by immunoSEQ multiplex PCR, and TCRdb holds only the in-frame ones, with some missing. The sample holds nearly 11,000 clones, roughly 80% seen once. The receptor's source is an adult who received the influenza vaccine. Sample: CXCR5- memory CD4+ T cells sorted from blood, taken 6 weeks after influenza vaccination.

The CDR3 bases are TGTGCCAGTAGTATCCGCCGAGGGGCCGATACTGAAGCTTTCTTT. This gives the protein CASSIRRGADTEAFF. The chain carries TRBV19 and TRBJ1-1; perhaps TRBD1 as D (5 bases). CDR1 is LNHDA and CDR2 is SQIVND in the germline V gene (reference sequence). V lost 3 bases and J lost 5, with 16 bases in between. This CDR3 contains 15 residues.